Each of the 10 T cell receptor beta chains below was sequenced from the same sample in a study of blood T cell repertoires in COVID-19. Generated by immunoSEQ multiplex PCR, the TCRdb table keeps only in-frame clones and is missing some. Here the sample spans under 250,000 clones, 80% to 90% being singletons. The sample was PBMCs or T cells enriched from blood (not recorded which). The source of these receptors is a woman in her forties who had been exposed to COVID-19.

The chain has TRBV28 and TRBJ1-5, with a weak D call TRBD1 (6 bases). The CDR3 loop spans 14 amino acids. The germline CDR1 and CDR2 sequences are MDHEN and SYDVKM. V shed 9 bases and J shed 0 bases, with 12 bases lying between them. The CDR3 region is CASTPGHSNQPQHF. In nucleotides, the CDR3 is TGTGCCAGTACCCCGGGACATAGCAATCAGCCCCAGCATTTT. Full variable domain (remainder filled in from reference TRBV28 and TRBJ1-5): DVKVTQSSRYLVKRTGEKVFLECVQDMDHENMFWYRQDPGLGLRLIYFSYDVKMKEKGDIPEGYSVSREKKERFSLILESASTNQTSMYLCASTPGHSNQPQHFGDGTRLSIL.

This clone was seen just once. The chain recombines TRBV9 with TRBJ2-1, with 10 positions matching TRBD2. Germline-derived CDR1 and CDR2 are SGDLS and YYNGEE. J was trimmed by 5 bases and V by 4 bases; bases with no gene match: 6. The CDR3 consists of 15 residues. In nucleotides, the CDR3 is TGTGCCAGCAGCCGAGGGCTAGCGGGGGACAATGAGCAGTTCTTC. It codes for CASSRGLAGDNEQFF.

V and J are TRBV28 and TRBJ2-4; TRBD2 agrees at 12 bases. This CDR3 is built from 18 residues. V lost 6 bases, J lost 1 base, and 10 bases stayed unmatched. Germline CDR1 and CDR2: MDHEN and SYDVKM. CDR3 sequence (DNA): TGTGCCAGCAGCCGACTAGCGGGAGACTGGAGCGCCAAAAACATTCAGTACTTC. As protein: CASSRLAGDWSAKNIQYF.

The chain recombines TRBV3-1 (or the pseudogene TRBV3-2) with TRBJ1-2; perhaps TRBD1 as D (5 bases). V lost 2 bases and J lost 8, with 15 bases in between. The CDR3 loop spans 14 amino acids. The germline CDR1 and CDR2 sequences are LGHDT and YNNKEL (reference sequence). Written as DNA, the CDR3 is TGTGCCAGCAGCCAATCAGGCGGGAGGGGCGGCTACACCTTC. Translated, it gives CASSQSGGRGGYTF.

The chain carries TRBV9 and TRBJ2-2; 8 bases map to TRBD1. This CDR3 has 21 amino acids. From germline, CDR1 is SGDLS and CDR2 YYNGEE. The trim removed 2 bases at V and 0 bases at J, leaving 18 bases unmatched. As DNA, the CDR3 is TGTGCCAGCAGCGTCAGTACCCCAGGGGACAGGTTTACTTCGAACACCGGGGAGCTGTTTTTT. Translated: CASSVSTPGDRFTSNTGELFF.

The rearrangement joins TRBV28 to TRBJ1-5; 10 bases match TRBD1. Germline loops: CDR1 MDHEN, CDR2 SYDVKM. After removal of 8 bases from V and 4 bases from J, the junction contained 8 bases not matched to a gene. The CDR3 is 15 residues long. As DNA, the CDR3 is TGTGCCAGCGTTGGGGACAGGGGAGCAAATCAGCCCCAGCATTTT. Amino acid sequence: CASVGDRGANQPQHF.

The CDR3 reads CASSPGGRNQPQHF. The DNA of the CDR3 is TGTGCCAGCTCACCGGGAGGACGCAATCAGCCCCAGCATTTT. V gene TRBV18 combines with J gene TRBJ1-5, with unresolved D. V lost 3 bases and J 2 bases, leaving 8 bases between the germline ends. CDR3 length: 14 residues. The germline gives CDR1 KGHSH, CDR2 LQKENI.

Concerning this clone: A read error may produce the germline difference seen at one junction end. This chain uses TRBV5-1 with TRBJ2-1; D not resolved. Looked up from germline, CDR1 is SGHRS and CDR2 is YFSETQ. There are 13 residues in the CDR3. The chain's CDR3 is CASSLGLLNEQFF. The CDR3, as DNA: TGTGCCAGCAGCTTGGGCCTCCTAAATGAGCAGTTCTTC.

The genes are TRBV6-2 or TRBV6-3 and TRBJ2-1; possible D gene TRBD2, 5 bases. This CDR3 has 17 amino acids. Looked up from germline, CDR1 is MNHEY and CDR2 is SVGEGT. The V end lost 6 bases, the J end lost 0 bases, and 18 bases lay between the germline ends. CDR3 DNA: TGTGCCAGCAGCGGCCCCTTGGGTAGCGCCTCCTACAATGAGCAGTTCTTC. Its protein is CASSGPLGSASYNEQFF.

The rearrangement links TRBV11-3 to TRBJ1-2, with a possible D match to TRBD1 (5 bases). The CDR3 has 14 residues. Trimming removed 8 bases from V and 9 bases from J, with 22 bases in between. Germline V gene sequence: CDR1 SGHNT, CDR2 YENEEA. Here the CDR3 DNA reads TGTGCCAGCCCCTTGGGGGAGGGCCTCGTGAGCTACACCTTC. It is translated as CASPLGEGLVSYTF.